This entry concerns a single TCR beta chain. This sample stems from a study of low-dose radiotherapy and immunotherapy resistance in tumors. Study-wide context: Patients of Cohort 1 had 0.5 Gy fractions every 2 weeks, which summed to 6.5 Gy. Oral administration of aspirin 300 mg daily occurred for four cycles, commencing at cycle 1 day 1.

Germline lookup yields CDR1 SGHDN and CDR2 FVKESK. This CDR3 is built from 16 residues. The V gene lost 3 bases and the J gene lost 3 bases, with 18 bases spanning the gap. Nivolumab, ipilimumab, aspirin, low-dose cyclophosphamide and low-dose radiotherapy were given to donors. Gene-specific TRAV and TRBV primers were used for first-strand cDNA, covering alpha and beta chains. TCRs were put through 20 PCR cycles of amplification with Phusion. A constant-region primer and the V-primer adapter served as the primer pair. MiXCR, run by TCRdb on the reads, gives a single entry per CDR3 protein. The sample contains 8,800 or so distinct CDR3 sequences, roughly 80% of which appear only once.

This TCR was recovered from a human donor with advanced metastatic prostate, ovarian, gallbladder or colorectal cancer (not recorded which). This table probably holds off-target reads from a library built for another chain. The J gene is TRBJ2-7, the V gene TRBV14, with D tentatively TRBD2 (5 bases). The CDR3 region is CASSHSRGRPDYEQYF. The DNA of the CDR3 is TGTGCCAGCAGCCATTCCCGGGGAAGGCCTGACTACGAGCAGTACTTC.